Below are 28 T cell receptor beta chains sequenced from a single sample in a study of T cell responses to AZD1222 COVID-19 vaccine. TCRdb's table, derived via immunoSEQ multiplex PCR, lists solely in-frame clones and lacks some. Found here are under 200,000 clones, 85% to 90% of them singletons; the top ten hold approximately 2.7%. The source was peripheral blood, collected on day 0 of MenACWY control vaccination. All receptors come from an adult in good health.

V gene TRBV5-1 combines with J gene TRBJ2-3, with TRBD2 identical over 13 bases. CDR3 length: 18 residues. Losses at the gene ends were 5 bases for V and 2 bases for J; bases not matched to a gene: 11. CDR1 is SGHRS, CDR2 YFSETQ, per germline. The CDR3 coding sequence is TGCGCCAGCAGTTCGGAGGGACTAGCGGGGCGCTTCACAGATACGCAGTATTTT. It specifies CASSSEGLAGRFTDTQYF. Together with reference TRBV5-1 and TRBJ2-3, the CDR3 gives the full variable domain: KAGVTQTPRYLIKTRGQQVTLSCSPISGHRSVSWYQQTPGQGLQFLFEYFSETQRNKGNFPGRFSGRQFSNSRSEMNVSTLELGDSALYLCASSSEGLAGRFTDTQYFGPGTRLTVL.

The rearrangement links TRBV24-1 to TRBJ1-1, with D possibly TRBD1 on 6 matching bases. CDR1 is KGHDR and CDR2 is SFDVKD in the germline V gene. The CDR3 loop spans 16 amino acids. Trimming took off 3 bases at V and 3 bases at J, with 16 bases between the two ends. CDR3 sequence: CATSDGGAGKDTEAFF. CDR3 sequence (DNA): TGTGCCACCAGTGATGGGGGGGCAGGGAAGGACACTGAAGCTTTCTTT.

The gene calls are TRBV7-2 and TRBJ1-1; D is perhaps TRBD1 (6 bases). V lost 5 bases and J lost 1, with 11 bases in between. The CDR3 contains 14 residues. Germline CDR1 and CDR2: SGHTA and FQGNSA. CDR3 amino acids: CASSRKGGNTEAFF. The CDR3 coding sequence is TGTGCCAGCAGCCGTAAAGGGGGGAACACTGAAGCTTTCTTT.

The sample holds many counts of this clone. V gene TRBV10-2 combines with J gene TRBJ1-2; 9 nucleotides match TRBD1. Germline CDR1 WSHSY, CDR2 SAAADI. The CDR3 runs to 13 residues. After removal of 5 bases from V and 8 bases from J, the junction contained 6 bases not matched to a gene. The CDR3 sequence: CASSNGTGIGYTF. The CDR3 region has the DNA TGCGCCAGCAGTAACGGGACAGGGATCGGCTACACCTTC.

The chain is built from TRBV7-9 and TRBJ1-2; D gene uncertain. The CDR3 has 14 residues. Germline CDR1 is SEHNR and CDR2 is FQNEAQ (reference sequence). Between the trimmed V and J ends, which lost 2 bases and 5 bases, there was a span of 12 bases. The DNA for the CDR3 is TGTGCCAGCAGCTTATCCCAGGCTGGTTATGGCTACACCTTC. Protein: CASSLSQAGYGYTF.

The V and J genes are TRBV18 and TRBJ1-1; 8 bases agree with TRBD1. The CDR3 loop spans 17 amino acids. Germline CDR1 reads KGHSH; CDR2 reads LQKENI. The trim removed 2 bases at V and 1 base at J, leaving 9 bases unmatched. The CDR3 nucleotides are TGTGCCAGCTCACCAAGACAGGGGCTTGCGCGGAACACTGAAGCTTTCTTT. Translation: CASSPRQGLARNTEAFF.

This rearrangement joins TRBV7-9 to TRBJ1-4, with D unclear. CDR1 SEHNR and CDR2 FQNEAQ come from the germline V gene (reference sequence). This CDR3 is 15 amino acids long. V dropped 5 bases and J dropped 0 bases, with 10 bases sitting between them. For the CDR3, the DNA is TGTGCCAGCAGCGAGACGCTGACAACTAATGAAAAACTGTTTTTT. This codes for CASSETLTTNEKLFF.

V usage is TRBV4-3 and J usage is TRBJ2-3; D gene ambiguous. Germline CDR1 is LGHNA and CDR2 is YSLEER. Deletions cut 1 base from V and 2 bases from J, with 13 bases between. The CDR3 covers 16 residues. CDR3 residues: CASSQGVGSITDTQYF. CDR3 DNA sequence: TGCGCCAGCAGCCAAGGGGTGGGGTCGATCACAGATACGCAGTATTTT.

As DNA, the CDR3 is TGTGCCAGCAGCTTGGCGGGGCTGTCCTACGAGCAGTACTTC. This gives the protein CASSLAGLSYEQYF. The J gene is TRBJ2-7, the V gene TRBV11-2; D is possibly TRBD2 (6 bases). V was clipped by 3 bases and J by 1 base, with 10 bases between them. Per the germline V gene, CDR1 is SGHAT and CDR2 is FQNNGV. This CDR3 contains 14 residues.

The genes are TRBV5-3 and TRBJ1-6; a possible D gene is TRBD1 (5 bases). TRBV5-3 is flagged as an ORF with uncertain function. V was pared by 2 bases and J by 2 bases, with 26 bases between. The CDR3 length is 21 residues. CDR3 amino acids: CARSFTSGTPRIRTYNSPLHF. The CDR3 bases are TGTGCCAGAAGCTTTACGTCAGGGACCCCTCGGATTAGGACCTATAATTCACCCCTCCACTTT.

This chain uses TRBV7-2 with TRBJ2-7, with D perhaps assigned TRBD1 or TRBD2 (6 bases each). This CDR3 spans 16 amino acids. The V gene's germline CDR1 is SGHTA and CDR2 FQGNSA. Deletions cut 1 base from V and 4 bases from J, with 17 bases between. The CDR3 loop is CASSLGRGPPPYEQYF. The CDR3 DNA sequence: TGTGCCAGCAGCTTAGGACGGGGGCCGCCCCCATACGAGCAGTACTTC.

This clone was seen a handful of times. The chain carries TRBV21-1 and TRBJ1-4. TRBV21-1 represents a pseudogene. There are 14 residues in the CDR3. The CDR3 DNA follows: TGTGCCAGCCCCTTGCAGAAGGCTAATGAAAAACTGTTTTTT. Encoded protein: CASPLQKANEKLFF.

The chain has TRBV19 and TRBJ1-6; D not resolved. V gave up 3 bases and J gave up 3 bases, with 6 bases separating them. CDR1 is LNHDA and CDR2 is SQIVND in the germline V gene (reference sequence). The CDR3 is 14 amino acids. The CDR3 here is CASSMGSYNSPLHF. In DNA, the CDR3 is TGTGCCAGTAGTATGGGCAGCTATAATTCACCCCTCCACTTT.

This rearrangement joins TRBV6-5 to TRBJ2-7; D not resolved. The CDR3 loop spans 14 amino acids. The ends were cut back, 6 bases at V and 0 bases at J, with 12 bases in the middle. Germline V lookup: CDR1 MNHEY, CDR2 SVGAGI. The CDR3 protein is CASRKRRSSYEQYF. CDR3 nucleotide sequence: TGTGCCAGCAGGAAAAGACGGAGCTCCTACGAGCAGTACTTC.

J is TRBJ2-2 and V is TRBV6-5; D unclear. Trimming cost V 3 bases and J 10 bases, with 6 bases left between them. This CDR3 contains 11 residues. Germline-derived CDR1 and CDR2 are MNHEY and SVGAGI. CDR3 nucleotides: TGTGCCAGCAGTTATTTGCAGGAGCTGTTTTTT. This codes for CASSYLQELFF.

The chain recombines TRBV9 with TRBJ2-1; D is unclear. CDR1 is SGDLS and CDR2 is YYNGEE in the germline V gene. The CDR3 is made up of 13 amino acids. The ends were cut back, 0 bases at V and 12 bases at J, with 13 bases in the middle. CDR3 amino acids: CASSVAVGAWQFF. CDR3 nucleotide sequence: TGTGCCAGCAGCGTAGCGGTGGGCGCGTGGCAGTTCTTC.

V and J are TRBV9 and TRBJ2-2; 8 positions agree with TRBD1. CDR3 length: 16 amino acids. Germline CDR1 reads SGDLS; CDR2 reads YYNGEE. V lost 0 bases and J lost 2; bases outside the gene matches: 3. The CDR3 bases are TGTGCCAGCAGCGTAGGGACAGGGCGTAACACCGGGGAGCTGTTTTTT. It specifies CASSVGTGRNTGELFF. Complete variable domain (other parts from reference TRBV9 and TRBJ2-2): DSGVTQTPKHLITATGQRVTLRCSPRSGDLSVYWYQQSLDQGLQFLIQYYNGEERAKGNILERFSAQQFPDLHSELNLSSLELGDSALYFCASSVGTGRNTGELFFGEGSRLTVL.

This chain connects TRBV3-1 (or the pseudogene TRBV3-2) to TRBJ2-3, with 16 bases identical to TRBD2. V shed 7 bases and J 7 bases; nucleotides not matched to a gene: 5. This CDR3 has 15 residues. Germline-derived CDR1 and CDR2 are LGHDT and YNNKEL (reference sequence). CDR3: CASKGTSGGVHTQYF. In DNA, the CDR3 is TGTGCCAGCAAAGGGACTAGCGGGGGGGTCCATACGCAGTATTTT.

V and J are TRBV27 and TRBJ2-7; 8 nucleotides line up with TRBD1. There are 15 residues in the CDR3. The junction had 8 bases not matched to a gene; V was cut back by 5 bases and J by 2 bases. Germline V gives CDR1 MNHEY, CDR2 SMNVEV (reference sequence). In DNA, the CDR3 is TGTGCCAGCAGTCACCCGGGACAGGCGACCTACGAGCAGTACTTC. This encodes CASSHPGQATYEQYF.

The V call is TRBV6-5, the J call TRBJ1-2, with a tentative D call TRBD1 (6 bases). Germline assignment: CDR1 MNHEY and CDR2 SVGAGI. Trimming removed 7 bases at V and 7 bases at J, with 16 bases between. The CDR3 covers 13 residues. CDR3 sequence reads: CASNRPGEAGYTF. For the CDR3, the DNA is TGTGCCAGCAACCGCCCAGGGGAGGCTGGCTACACCTTC.

This sequence joins TRBV7-3 and TRBJ2-1; 12 nucleotides line up with TRBD2. Germline loops: CDR1 SGHTA, CDR2 FQGTGA. Trimming removed 1 base from V and 4 bases from J; junction bases left unmatched: 2. The CDR3 has 16 residues. In nucleotides, the CDR3 is TGTGCCAGCAGCTTAAGTGGACTAGCGGGATACAATGAGCAGTTCTTC. Residues: CASSLSGLAGYNEQFF.

This chain uses TRBV2 with TRBJ1-6; D might be TRBD1 (6 bases). The CDR3 runs 17 residues. Germline values: CDR1 SNHLY, CDR2 FYNNEI. Trimming took off 0 bases at V and 6 bases at J, with 15 bases between the two ends. The CDR3 spells CASSEAPGALVNSPLHF. The CDR3 DNA sequence: TGTGCCAGCAGTGAAGCGCCGGGGGCTCTGGTTAATTCACCCCTCCACTTT.

This clone was picked up one time. The chain combines TRBV10-3 with TRBJ2-1; 8 bases map to TRBD1. The CDR3 length is 10 residues. Germline lookup yields CDR1 ENHRY and CDR2 SYGVKD. V shed 8 bases and J 10 bases; nucleotides not matched to a gene: 1. This CDR3 is CAIGTGEQFF. Here the CDR3 DNA reads TGTGCCATCGGGACAGGAGAGCAGTTCTTC.

The chain has TRBV6-2 or TRBV6-3 and TRBJ1-4; D is ambiguous. The germline V gene has CDR1 MNHEY and CDR2 SVGEGT. V was pared by 3 bases and J by 8 bases, with 13 bases between. CDR3 size: 14 residues. CDR3 bases: TGTGCCAGCAGTTATACATGGAACGGAGAAAAACTGTTTTTT. It encodes CASSYTWNGEKLFF.

The chain joins TRBV6-5 to TRBJ1-4; TRBD1 matches at 7 bases. The CDR3 consists of 15 residues. Per germline, CDR1 MNHEY and CDR2 SVGAGI. V shed 2 bases, J shed 8 bases, and the junction held 8 bases outside the gene matches. CDR3 loop: CASSYANRGGEKLFF. The CDR3 bases are TGTGCCAGCAGTTACGCGAACAGGGGTGGGGAAAAACTGTTTTTT.

J is TRBJ2-7 and V is TRBV4-1; 9 positions match TRBD2. Germline V CDR1 and CDR2: MGHRA, YSYEKL. The junction had 5 bases not matched to a gene; V was cut back by 1 base and J by 4 bases. The CDR3 extends over 15 amino acids. DNA for the CDR3: TGCGCCAGCAGCCAAGGCGCCCTAGCGGGATACGAGCAGTACTTC. Protein product: CASSQGALAGYEQYF.

The rearrangement uses TRBV2 and TRBJ2-7, with 15 bases lining up with TRBD2. V lost 8 bases, J lost 7 bases, and 9 bases stayed unmatched. The CDR3 consists of 15 residues. Germline V gene lookup returns CDR1 SNHLY and CDR2 FYNNEI. The CDR3 region has the DNA TGTGCCAGCGGACTAGCGGGAGGGCTCTCGGGGGAGCAGTACTTC. Translation: CASGLAGGLSGEQYF.

This chain connects TRBV5-8 to TRBJ1-5; D unresolved. Germline assignment: CDR1 SGHTS and CDR2 YDEGEE. This CDR3 is built from 16 residues. V gave up 4 bases and J gave up 0 bases, with 14 bases separating them. The CDR3 DNA follows: TGTGCCAGCAGCCTGGATATTTGGAATAGCAATCAGCCCCAGCATTTT. This sequence encodes CASSLDIWNSNQPQHF.